This TCR beta chain was sequenced during a study of blood T cell repertoires in COVID-19. In the study overall: The United States, Italy and Spain provided the acute and convalescent COVID-19 samples. PBMCs, B-cell-depleted T cells, or T cells provided the cDNA or gDNA that made up the material.

The CDR3 contains 13 residues. The germline V gene encodes CDR1 SQVTM and CDR2 ANQGSEA. Trimming left V 6 bases short and J 3 bases short, with 14 bases between. TCRdb keeps only in-frame clones here, not all; method: immunoSEQ multiplex PCR. The table lists 200,000 to 250,000 clones, roughly 80% of them singletons. This receptor was taken from a woman aged 60-75 years with acute or convalescent COVID-19. The chain is built from TRBV29-1 and TRBJ1-2; the D gene is possibly TRBD1 (6 bases). The sequencing sample was made of peripheral blood. CDR3 bases: TGCAGCGTGACGACAGGTGGGGACTATGGCTACACCTTC. Translating gives CSVTTGGDYGYTF.